These 3 T cell receptor beta chains came from one sample sequenced in a study of control samples from healthy donors and cancer patients. Here immunoSEQ multiplex PCR was the method, and the copy in TCRdb shows in-frame clones only, minus some. The repertoire holds roughly 88,000 clones, with about 82% as singletons. The specimen was blood. These receptors were obtained from a man younger than 45 in good health.

This clone was recorded a few times. The chain is built from TRBV15 and TRBJ1-4, with D possibly TRBD1 on 5 matching bases. CDR1 LNHNV and CDR2 YYDKDF come from the germline V gene (reference sequence). V shed 1 base and J shed 8 bases, with 11 bases lying between them. The CDR3 totals 14 residues. CDR3 sequence (DNA): TGTGCCACCAGCAGAGGGGGGGGACGGGAAAAACTGTTTTTT. It specifies CATSRGGGREKLFF.

This clone was recorded only once. The chain combines TRBV5-1 with TRBJ2-7, with no clear D. Germline CDR1 reads SGHRS; CDR2 reads YFSETQ. The CDR3 spans 13 residues. Trimming removed 0 bases at V and 3 bases at J, with 7 bases between. The CDR3 sequence is CASSLASDYEQYF. The CDR3 coding sequence is TGCGCCAGCAGCTTGGCCTCGGACTACGAGCAGTACTTC.

The V gene is TRBV5-1, the J gene TRBJ2-5; D is possibly TRBD1 (6 bases). V lost 0 bases to trimming and J lost 3 bases, with 18 bases between them. Germline V CDR1 and CDR2: SGHRS, YFSETQ. The CDR3 totals 17 residues. The CDR3 loop reads CASSLAPSGATEETQYF. For the CDR3, the DNA is TGCGCCAGCAGCTTGGCCCCCTCAGGGGCGACCGAAGAGACCCAGTACTTC.